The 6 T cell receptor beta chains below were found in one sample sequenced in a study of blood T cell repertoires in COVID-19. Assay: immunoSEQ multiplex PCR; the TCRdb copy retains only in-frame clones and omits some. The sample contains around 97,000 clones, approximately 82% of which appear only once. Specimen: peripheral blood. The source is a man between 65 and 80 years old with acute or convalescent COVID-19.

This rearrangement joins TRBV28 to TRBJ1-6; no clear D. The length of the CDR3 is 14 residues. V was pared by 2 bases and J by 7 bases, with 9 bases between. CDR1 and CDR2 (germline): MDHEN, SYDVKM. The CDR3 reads CASSLTSGNSPLHF. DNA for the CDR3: TGTGCCAGCAGTTTAACTTCGGGGAATTCACCCCTCCACTTT.

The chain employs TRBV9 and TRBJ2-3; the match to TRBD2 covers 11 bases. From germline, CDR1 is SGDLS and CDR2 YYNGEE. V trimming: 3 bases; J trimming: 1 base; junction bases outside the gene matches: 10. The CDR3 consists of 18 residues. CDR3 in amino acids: CASSATSGTSGGTDTQYF. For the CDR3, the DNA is TGTGCCAGCAGCGCAACATCCGGGACTAGCGGAGGCACAGATACGCAGTATTTT. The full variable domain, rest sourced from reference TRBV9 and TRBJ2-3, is DSGVTQTPKHLITATGQRVTLRCSPRSGDLSVYWYQQSLDQGLQFLIQYYNGEERAKGNILERFSAQQFPDLHSELNLSSLELGDSALYFCASSATSGTSGGTDTQYFGPGTRLTVL.

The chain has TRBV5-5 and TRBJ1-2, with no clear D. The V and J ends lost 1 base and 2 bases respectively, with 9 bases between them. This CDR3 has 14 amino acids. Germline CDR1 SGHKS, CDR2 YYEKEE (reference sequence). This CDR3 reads CASSLSEGNYGYTF. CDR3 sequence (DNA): TGTGCCAGCAGCTTGTCTGAGGGAAACTATGGCTACACCTTC.

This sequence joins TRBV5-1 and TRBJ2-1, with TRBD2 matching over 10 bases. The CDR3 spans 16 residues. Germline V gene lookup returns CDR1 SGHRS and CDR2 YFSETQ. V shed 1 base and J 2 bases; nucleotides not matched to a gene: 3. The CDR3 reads CASSLSGLAAYNEQFF. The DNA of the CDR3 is TGCGCCAGCAGCTTGTCAGGACTAGCGGCCTACAATGAGCAGTTCTTC. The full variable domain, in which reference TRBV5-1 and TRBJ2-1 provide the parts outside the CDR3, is KAGVTQTPRYLIKTRGQQVTLSCSPISGHRSVSWYQQTPGQGLQFLFEYFSETQRNKGNFPGRFSGRQFSNSRSEMNVSTLELGDSALYLCASSLSGLAAYNEQFFGPGTRLTVL.

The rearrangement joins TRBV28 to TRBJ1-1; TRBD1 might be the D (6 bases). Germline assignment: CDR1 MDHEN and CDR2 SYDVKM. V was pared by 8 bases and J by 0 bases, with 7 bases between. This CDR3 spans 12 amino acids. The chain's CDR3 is CASGQMNTEAFF. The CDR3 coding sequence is TGTGCCAGCGGACAGATGAACACTGAAGCTTTCTTT.

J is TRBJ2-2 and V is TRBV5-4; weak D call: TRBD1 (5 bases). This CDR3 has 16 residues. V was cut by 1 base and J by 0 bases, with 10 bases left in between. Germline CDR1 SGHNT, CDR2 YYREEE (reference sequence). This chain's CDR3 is CASSLYETANTGELFF. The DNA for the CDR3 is TGTGCCAGCAGCTTGTATGAGACAGCGAACACCGGGGAGCTGTTTTTT.